This TCR beta chain is from a study of beta chain features in type 1 diabetes. Per germline, CDR1 SNHLY and CDR2 FYNNEI. CDR3 size: 16 residues. V dropped 7 bases and J dropped 10; count of bases not matched to a gene: 16. Notes on the study in general: In every one of the four CD4+ subsets, TCRB CDR3s were moderately but significantly shorter in Type 1 diabetes patients.

The investigators reverse transcribed all of the isolated RNA, so they sequenced expressed TCRB transcripts. TCRdb's table, derived via immunoSEQ multiplex PCR, lists solely in-frame clones and lacks some. The data contain approximately 250,000 clones, approximately 16% of them seen just once; the ten biggest clones take up 0.065% to 0.095%. This clone turned up a few times. Its antigen is undetermined. The sequenced sample consisted of naive CD4+ T cells from blood. This TCR derives from a young man with type 1 diabetes. V usage is TRBV2 and J usage is TRBJ2-1; 10 bases line up with TRBD2. Here the CDR3 DNA reads TGTGCCAGCACCCCAAGGGCTAGCGGGAGTGGAGGAGAGCAGTTCTTC. This codes for CASTPRASGSGGEQFF.